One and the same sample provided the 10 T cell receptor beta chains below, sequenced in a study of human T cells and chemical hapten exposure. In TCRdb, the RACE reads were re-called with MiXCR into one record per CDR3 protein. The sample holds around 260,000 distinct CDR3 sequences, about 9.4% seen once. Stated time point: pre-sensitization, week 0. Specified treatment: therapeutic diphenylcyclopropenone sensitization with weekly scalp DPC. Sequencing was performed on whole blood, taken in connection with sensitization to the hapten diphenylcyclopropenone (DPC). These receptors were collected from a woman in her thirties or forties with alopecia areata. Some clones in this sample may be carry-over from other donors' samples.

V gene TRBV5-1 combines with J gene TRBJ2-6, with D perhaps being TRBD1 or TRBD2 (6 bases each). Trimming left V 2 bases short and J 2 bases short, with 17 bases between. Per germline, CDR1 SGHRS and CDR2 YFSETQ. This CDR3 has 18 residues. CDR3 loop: CASSLWGREGTGANVLTF. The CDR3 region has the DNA TGCGCCAGCAGCTTATGGGGGCGGGAAGGAACTGGGGCCAACGTCCTGACTTTC. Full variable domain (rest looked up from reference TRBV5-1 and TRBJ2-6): KAGVTQTPRYLIKTRGQQVTLSCSPISGHRSVSWYQQTPGQGLQFLFEYFSETQRNKGNFPGRFSGRQFSNSRSEMNVSTLELGDSALYLCASSLWGREGTGANVLTFGAGSRLTVL.

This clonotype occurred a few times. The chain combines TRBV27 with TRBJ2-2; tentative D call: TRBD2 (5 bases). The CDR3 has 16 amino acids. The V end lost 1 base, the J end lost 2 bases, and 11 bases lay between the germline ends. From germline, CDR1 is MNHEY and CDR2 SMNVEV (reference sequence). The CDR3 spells CASSLLLAANTGELFF. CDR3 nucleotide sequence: TGTGCCAGCAGTTTATTGCTAGCAGCAAACACCGGGGAGCTGTTTTTT.

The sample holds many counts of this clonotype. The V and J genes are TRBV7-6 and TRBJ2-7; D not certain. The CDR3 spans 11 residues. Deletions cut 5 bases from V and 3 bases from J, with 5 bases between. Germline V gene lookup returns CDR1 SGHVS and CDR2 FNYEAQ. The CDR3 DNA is TGTGCCAGCAGCGACCACTACGAGCAGTACTTC. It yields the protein CASSDHYEQYF.

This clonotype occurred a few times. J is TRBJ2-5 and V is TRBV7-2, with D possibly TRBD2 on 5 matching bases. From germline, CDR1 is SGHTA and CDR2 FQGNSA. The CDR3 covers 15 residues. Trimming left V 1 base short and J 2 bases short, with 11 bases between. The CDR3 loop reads CASSLVGSLQETQYF. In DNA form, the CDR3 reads TGTGCCAGCAGCTTAGTGGGGAGTTTACAAGAGACCCAGTACTTC.

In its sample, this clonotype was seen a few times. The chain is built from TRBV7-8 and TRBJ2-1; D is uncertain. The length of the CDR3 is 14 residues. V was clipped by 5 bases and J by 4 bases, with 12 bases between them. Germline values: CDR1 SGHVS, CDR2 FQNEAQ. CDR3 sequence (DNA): TGTGCCAGCAGCCGGACCTCTCATTACAATGAGCAGTTCTTC. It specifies CASSRTSHYNEQFF.

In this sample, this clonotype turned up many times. This CDR3 is CASSQEASGSTNEQFF. CDR3 DNA sequence: TGCGCCAGCAGCCAAGAAGCTAGCGGGAGTACGAATGAGCAGTTCTTC. The chain is built from TRBV4-1 and TRBJ2-1; TRBD2 agrees at 10 bases. CDR3 size: 16 residues. The J segment lost 7 bases and the V segment lost 0 bases, leaving 6 bases of the junction unmatched. Germline CDR1 reads MGHRA; CDR2 reads YSYEKL.

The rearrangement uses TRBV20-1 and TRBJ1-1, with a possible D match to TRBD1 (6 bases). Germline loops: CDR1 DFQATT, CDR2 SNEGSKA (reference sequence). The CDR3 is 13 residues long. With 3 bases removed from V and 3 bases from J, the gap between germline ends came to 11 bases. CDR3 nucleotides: TGCAGTGCTAGGGGCACAGGGTACACTGAAGCTTTCTTT. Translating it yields CSARGTGYTEAFF.

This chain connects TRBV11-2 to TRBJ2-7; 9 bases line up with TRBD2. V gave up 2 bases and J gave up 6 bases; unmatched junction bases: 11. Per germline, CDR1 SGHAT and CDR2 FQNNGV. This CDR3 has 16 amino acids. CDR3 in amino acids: CASSLTTGTSRFEQYF. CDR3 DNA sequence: TGTGCCAGCAGCTTAACCACCGGGACTAGCCGGTTCGAGCAGTACTTC.

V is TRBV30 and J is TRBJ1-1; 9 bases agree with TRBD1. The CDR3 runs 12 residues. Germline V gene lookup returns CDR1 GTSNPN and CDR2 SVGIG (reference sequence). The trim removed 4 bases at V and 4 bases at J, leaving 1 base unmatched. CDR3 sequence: CAWMTGGTEAFF. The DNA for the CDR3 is TGTGCCTGGATGACAGGGGGCACTGAAGCTTTCTTT.

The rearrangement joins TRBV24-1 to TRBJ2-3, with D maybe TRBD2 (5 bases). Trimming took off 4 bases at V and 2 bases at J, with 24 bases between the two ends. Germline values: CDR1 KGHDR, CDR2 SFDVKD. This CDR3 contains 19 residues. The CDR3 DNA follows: TGTGCCACCAGTGACCCAAAAGCCCGGCTAGCAGTAAACACAGATACGCAGTATTTT. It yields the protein CATSDPKARLAVNTDTQYF.